Listed below are T cell receptor beta chains from one sample, sequenced in a study of lymphopenia after photon versus proton radiotherapy. TCRdb's table, derived via immunoSEQ multiplex PCR, lists solely in-frame clones and lacks some. The data contain 55,000 to 85,000 clones, 85% to 95% of them singletons. The specimen was peripheral blood, collected from a patient treated with photon-based radiotherapy. The receptors shown here come from a woman between 40 and 55 years old with cholangiocarcinoma. CDR3s include the opening cysteine and the closing phenylalanine or tryptophan. A D gene is named only where the DNA matches it firmly. Part of the rows lack a size; the others show once, few, many or a class for expanded clones.

d_gene	abundance	v_gene	j_gene	CDR3nt	CDR3aa
TRBD2	.	TRBV9	TRBJ2-1	TGTGCCAGCAGCGCGGGACTAGCGGGAGAGAAGTTCTTC	CASSAGLAGEKFF
.	.	TRBV4-2	TRBJ1-5	TGTGCCAGCAGCCAAGATCTAGCAGGATATCAGCCCCAGCATTTT	CASSQDLAGYQPQHF
.	.	TRBV18	TRBJ1-6	TGTGCCAGCTCACCCGAGACAGGTTCACCCCTCCACTTT	CASSPETGSPLHF
.	.	TRBV6-4	TRBJ2-1	TGTGCCAGCAGTGACTCCGGGACCCTCGGCCAGTTCTTC	CASSDSGTLGQFF
.	.	TRBV19	TRBJ2-2	TGTGCCAGTAGTATCCTACCAGGAGACACCGGGGAGCTGTTTTTT	CASSILPGDTGELFF
.	once	TRBV4-1	TRBJ2-2	TGCGCCAGCAGTCAAGACAGCTCGAACACCGGGGAGCTGTTTTTT	CASSQDSSNTGELFF
.	.	TRBV2	TRBJ2-2	TGTGCCAGCAGTCGCAGGAACACCGGGGAGCTGTTTTTT	CASSRRNTGELFF
TRBD1	.	TRBV18	TRBJ1-1	TGTGCCAGCTCACAGGGACAGAGGACGGGGGCTGAAGCTTTCTTT	CASSQGQRTGAEAFF
TRBD2	.	TRBV6-4	TRBJ2-1	TGTGCCAGCAGTCTTGGACTAGCGGGTAACAATGAGCAGTTCTTC	CASSLGLAGNNEQFF
TRBD1	.	TRBV5-1	TRBJ1-1	TGCGCCAGCAGCCCCATTGGACAGGCTACTGAAGCTTTCTTT	CASSPIGQATEAFF
.	.	TRBV11-2	TRBJ1-1	TGTGCCAGCAGCTTAGACGGTCTGGGTGGCACTGAAGCTTTCTTT	CASSLDGLGGTEAFF
TRBD2	.	TRBV7-9	TRBJ2-1	TGTGCCAGCAGCCAGATAAGCGGGATTTCCTACAATGAGCAGTTCTTC	CASSQISGISYNEQFF
TRBD2	.	TRBV7-3	TRBJ2-1	TGTGCCAGCAGCTTAAGACGACTAGCGGGCAACTACAATGAGCAGTTCTTC	CASSLRRLAGNYNEQFF
.	.	TRBV19	TRBJ1-5	TGTGCCAGTAGTATAGCAGGTCGTAGGCAAACGGGTCAGCCCCAGCATTTT	CASSIAGRRQTGQPQHF
.	.	TRBV5-4	TRBJ2-3	TGTGCCAGCAGCTTGGAATCCGGGGCGCGCCGGAATACGCAGTATTTT	CASSLESGARRNTQYF
.	.	TRBV18	TRBJ1-1	TGTGCCAGCTCACCAAGGTGGGGGGAGGGCACTGAAGCTTTCTTT	CASSPRWGEGTEAFF
.	.	TRBV7-9	TRBJ2-1	TGTGCCAGCAGCTCATCCGGGACTCCTAGCGAGCAGTTCTTC	CASSSSGTPSEQFF
TRBD1	.	TRBV19	TRBJ1-6	TGTGCCAGCCTCCGCGGGGACAGGTATAATTCACCCCTCCACTTT	CASLRGDRYNSPLHF
TRBD1	.	TRBV28	TRBJ1-2	TGTGCCAGCAACATGGGACAGGCCCAATTACGTGGCTACACCTTC	CASNMGQAQLRGYTF
.	.	TRBV5-1	TRBJ2-3	TGCGCCAGCAGCCCGACCGGGCCCACAGATACGCAGTATTTT	CASSPTGPTDTQYF
.	.	TRBV5-4	TRBJ1-2	TGTGCCAGCAGCGACGGAACTAACTATGGCTACACCTTC	CASSDGTNYGYTF
TRBD1	.	TRBV19	TRBJ1-1	TGTGCCACCCGAGGGGCAGGGGGCGCTGAGACTGAAGCTTTCTTT	CATRGAGGAETEAFF
.	.	TRBV30	TRBJ1-4	TGTGCCTGGAGTCCGTCCTGGGACACCAATGAAAAACTGTTTTTT	CAWSPSWDTNEKLFF
.	.	TRBV19	TRBJ1-5	TGTGCCAGCCTGGATACCCAGGGGCCCTCGCCCCAGCATTTT	CASLDTQGPSPQHF
.	once	TRBV5-1	TRBJ2-5	TGCGCCAGCAGCTTGGACCTAGGGGGAGCCGCGGAGACCCAGTACTTC	CASSLDLGGAAETQYF
.	.	TRBV27	TRBJ2-5	TGTGCCAGCAGCCTCACACGTACGGGGGGCCGAGAGACCCAGTACTTC	CASSLTRTGGRETQYF
.	.	TRBV4-1	TRBJ1-1	TGCGCCACACAGCAAAGAATGAACACTGAAGCTTTCTTT	CATQQRMNTEAFF
TRBD2	.	TRBV7-2	TRBJ2-5	TGTGCCAGCAGCTTAGCGGGGACTAGCGGTGAGACCCAGTACTTC	CASSLAGTSGETQYF
.	.	TRBV2	TRBJ1-2	TGTGCCAGCAGGCTCCTAGGTGGCTACACCTTC	CASRLLGGYTF
.	.	TRBV30	TRBJ1-5	TGTGCCTGGAGTGTAGGGGGTAATCAGCCCCAGCATTTT	CAWSVGGNQPQHF
.	.	TRBV28	TRBJ1-1	TGTGCCAGCAGAAGGACTGAAGCTTTCTTT	CASRRTEAFF
.	.	TRBV7-3	TRBJ1-2	TGTGCCAGCAGCCCAGTCCCTTCGGACTATGGCTACACCTTC	CASSPVPSDYGYTF
TRBD2	.	TRBV19	TRBJ2-7	TGTGCCAGTAGTGGTCTAGCGGGGACCTACGAGCAGTACTTC	CASSGLAGTYEQYF
TRBD1	.	TRBV5-1	TRBJ1-1	TGCGCCAGCAGCGAGACAGGGGGGTTCGCTGAAGCTTTCTTT	CASSETGGFAEAFF
TRBD1	.	TRBV9	TRBJ2-2	TGTGCCAGCAGCGTAGCGACAGGGAAGAACACCGGGGAGCTGTTTTTT	CASSVATGKNTGELFF
.	.	TRBV5-6	TRBJ2-7	TGTGCCAGCAGCGCCGGGGACGAGCAGTACTTC	CASSAGDEQYF
.	.	TRBV28	TRBJ1-2	TGTGCCAGCAGGGACCGGGGGAGGCAGCTTGGCGGCTACACCTTC	CASRDRGRQLGGYTF